This record concerns one T cell receptor (beta chain) sequence. The antigen remains unidentified. Profiled with immunoSEQ multiplex PCR; TCRdb holds only in-frame clones, not every one. The table includes just under 20,000 clones, just under 75% detected once. Before the COVID-19 pandemic, during about 2011-2019, CD4+ T cells were taken from unexposed donors. The cells were cultured for around ten days before CD4+ T cells were isolated. This sample was taken from a study of CD4 T cells in relation to SARS-CoV-2 and coronaviruses. The CDR3 has 15 residues. With 5 bases clipped from V and 4 bases from J, the junction kept 9 bases outside the gene matches. Germline loops: CDR1 SGHAT, CDR2 FQDESV (reference sequence).

The genes are TRBV11-1 and TRBJ2-5; 8 positions match TRBD1. The sequence derives from a human donor in good health. Material: CD4+ T cells from PBMCs, cultured in vitro. In nucleotides, the CDR3 is TGTGCCAGCAGCGCCGACAGGGGAAGACTAGAGACCCAGTACTTC. It specifies CASSADRGRLETQYF.